This TCR beta chain was captured by sequencing in a study of cytomegalovirus exposure and HLA in healthy donors. In the case of this clone: Its antigen is not known.

The CDR3 totals 13 residues. V was clipped by 1 base and J by 6 bases, with 10 bases between them. Germline V gene data show CDR1 as LNHNV and CDR2 as YYDKDF (reference sequence). Study conclusions and caveats: Specificity for CMV antigens was confirmed in vitro for a few of the CMV-associated chains.

The assay was immunoSEQ multiplex PCR, and TCRdb's table has in-frame clones only and misses some. Of under 200,000 clones in the sample, 80% to 90% were seen once. The clonotype comes from a woman in her 30s in good health and CMV-seronegative. The chain joins TRBV15 to TRBJ2-7; no clear D gene. The sample taken for sequencing was PBMCs. The CDR3 spells CATSRVVGSEQYF. CDR3 in DNA: TGTGCCACCAGCAGAGTGGTGGGGTCCGAGCAGTACTTC. The variable domain in full, completed from reference TRBV15 and TRBJ2-7, reads DAMVIQNPRYQVTQFGKPVTLSCSQTLNHNVMYWYQQKSSQAPKLLFHYYDKDFNNEADTPDNFQSRRPNTSFCFLDIRSPGLGDTAMYLCATSRVVGSEQYFGPGTRLTVT.